Given below is one T cell receptor (beta chain) in context. Its antigen is undetermined. Quantitative 5'-RACE with molecular barcodes produced the TCR beta libraries. TCRdb redid the calling of the 5' RACE reads with MiXCR, one entry per CDR3 protein. Counted here are 130,000 to 150,000 distinct CDR3 sequences, roughly 8.3% occurring once; the ten biggest clones make up 6% to 8%. This specimen comes from a study of CD8 T cells in ankylosing spondylitis. Trimming took off 1 base at V and 2 bases at J, with 12 bases between the two ends. The CDR3 covers 15 residues. Germline V CDR1 and CDR2: LGHNA, YSLEER. Findings and limits, study-wide: CD8+ by phenotype, disease-linked clones were relatively rare in peripheral blood.

The origin of this receptor is a male donor with ankylosing spondylitis. The sample consisted of synovial fluid, either unsorted or a sorted T cell fraction (not recorded which). The chain carries TRBV4-3 and TRBJ2-7; D is unresolved. CDR3 DNA sequence: TGCGCCAGCAGCCAAGTTGCAAACCGGCCCTACGAGCAGTACTTC. Protein product: CASSQVANRPYEQYF.